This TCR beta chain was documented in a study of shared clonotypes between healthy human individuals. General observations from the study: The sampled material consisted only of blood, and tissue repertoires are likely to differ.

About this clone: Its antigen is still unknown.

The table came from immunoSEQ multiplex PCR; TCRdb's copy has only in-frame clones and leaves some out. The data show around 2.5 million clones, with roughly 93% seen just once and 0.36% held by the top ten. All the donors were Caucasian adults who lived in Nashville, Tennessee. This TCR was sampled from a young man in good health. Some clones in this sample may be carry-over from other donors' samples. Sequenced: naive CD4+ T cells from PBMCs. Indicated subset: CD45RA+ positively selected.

CDR3 in amino acids: CASSGTSGNYEQFF. CDR3 sequence (DNA): TGCGCCAGCAGTGGGACTAGCGGGAACTATGAGCAGTTCTTC. V usage is TRBV10-2 and J usage is TRBJ2-1; 12 bases agree with TRBD2. This CDR3 has 14 amino acids. Germline loops: CDR1 WSHSY, CDR2 SAAADI. V gave up 4 bases and J gave up 8 bases; unmatched junction bases: 3.